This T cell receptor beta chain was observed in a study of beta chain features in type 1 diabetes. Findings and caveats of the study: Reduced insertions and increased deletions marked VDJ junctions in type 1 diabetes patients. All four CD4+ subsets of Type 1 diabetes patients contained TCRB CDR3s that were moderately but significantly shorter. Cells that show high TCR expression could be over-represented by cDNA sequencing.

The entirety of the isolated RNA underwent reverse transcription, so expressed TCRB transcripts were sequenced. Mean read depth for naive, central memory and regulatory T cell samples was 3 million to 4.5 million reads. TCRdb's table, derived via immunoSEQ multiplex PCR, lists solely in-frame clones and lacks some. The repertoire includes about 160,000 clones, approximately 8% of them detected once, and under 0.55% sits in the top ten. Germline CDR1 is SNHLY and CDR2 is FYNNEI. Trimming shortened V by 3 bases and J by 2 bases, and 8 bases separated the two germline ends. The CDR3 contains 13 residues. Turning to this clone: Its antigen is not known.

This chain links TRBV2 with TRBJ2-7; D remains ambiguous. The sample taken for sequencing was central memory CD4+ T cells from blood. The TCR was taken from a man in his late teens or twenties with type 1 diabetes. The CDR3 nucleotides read TGTGCCAGCAGTGACGGTTTTACCTACGAGCAGTACTTC. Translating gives CASSDGFTYEQYF.